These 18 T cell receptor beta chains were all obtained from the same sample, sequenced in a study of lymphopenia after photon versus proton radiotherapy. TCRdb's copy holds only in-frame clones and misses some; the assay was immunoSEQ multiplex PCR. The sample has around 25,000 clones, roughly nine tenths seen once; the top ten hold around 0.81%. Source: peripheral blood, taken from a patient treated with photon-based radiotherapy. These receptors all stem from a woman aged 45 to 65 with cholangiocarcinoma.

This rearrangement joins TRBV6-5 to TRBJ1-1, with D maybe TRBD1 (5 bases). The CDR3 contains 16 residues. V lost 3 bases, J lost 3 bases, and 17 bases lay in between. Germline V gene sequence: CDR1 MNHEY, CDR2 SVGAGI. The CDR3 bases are TGTGCCAGCAGTTATGGGGGTTCACAGACCTACACTGAAGCTTTCTTT. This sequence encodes CASSYGGSQTYTEAFF.

The DNA of the CDR3 is TGTGCCAGCAGCTTGGGTGGAGGGGTGGTCCGCTACACCTTC. As protein: CASSLGGGVVRYTF. J is TRBJ1-2 and V is TRBV7-2; the D gene is possibly TRBD1 (5 bases). The V gene's germline CDR1 is SGHTA and CDR2 FQGNSA. The CDR3 length is 14 residues. Trimming removed 3 bases at V and 9 bases at J, with 17 bases between.

The CDR3: CASSLAKGSSYNSPLHF. The CDR3 DNA sequence: TGTGCCAGCAGCTTGGCCAAGGGGAGCTCCTATAATTCACCCCTCCACTTT. The chain has TRBV5-6 and TRBJ1-6; D is possibly TRBD1 (5 bases). Germline V CDR1 and CDR2: SGHDT, YYEEEE. This CDR3 has 17 residues. Trimming removed 0 bases from V and 0 bases from J, with 10 bases in between.

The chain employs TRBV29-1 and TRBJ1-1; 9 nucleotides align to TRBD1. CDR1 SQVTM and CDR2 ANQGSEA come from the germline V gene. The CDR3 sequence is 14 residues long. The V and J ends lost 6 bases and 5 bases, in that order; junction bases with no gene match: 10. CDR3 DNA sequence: TGCAGCGTGCAAATAGACAGGGGGAGGACTGAAGCTTTCTTT. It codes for CSVQIDRGRTEAFF.

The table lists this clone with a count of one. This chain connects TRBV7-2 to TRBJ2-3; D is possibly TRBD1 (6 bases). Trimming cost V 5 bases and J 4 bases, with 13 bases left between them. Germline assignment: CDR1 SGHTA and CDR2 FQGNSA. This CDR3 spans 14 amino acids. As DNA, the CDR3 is TGTGCCAGCAGCCAGGGGTATAGTGCAGATACGCAGTATTTT. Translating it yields CASSQGYSADTQYF.

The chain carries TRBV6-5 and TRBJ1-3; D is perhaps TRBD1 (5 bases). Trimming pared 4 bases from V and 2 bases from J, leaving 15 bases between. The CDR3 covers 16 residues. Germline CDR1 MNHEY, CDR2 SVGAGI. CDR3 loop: CASSSLRVGAGNTIYF. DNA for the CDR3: TGTGCCAGCAGTTCGCTCAGGGTTGGCGCTGGAAACACCATATATTTT.

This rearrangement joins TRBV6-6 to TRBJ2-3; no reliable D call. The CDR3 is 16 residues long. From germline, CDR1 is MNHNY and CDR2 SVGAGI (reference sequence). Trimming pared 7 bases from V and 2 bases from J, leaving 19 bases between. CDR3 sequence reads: CASTLYSPQTTDTQYF. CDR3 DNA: TGTGCCAGCACCCTCTATAGTCCGCAAACCACAGATACGCAGTATTTT.

The chain's CDR3 is CASSPPGRGGYEQYF. The CDR3 DNA follows: TGTGCCAGCAGCCCCCCCGGTAGGGGGGGATACGAGCAGTACTTC. This chain links TRBV6-5 with TRBJ2-7, with a possible D match to TRBD2 (7 bases). Germline V gene data show CDR1 as MNHEY and CDR2 as SVGAGI. Deletions cut 6 bases from V and 4 bases from J, with 19 bases between. The CDR3 sequence is 15 residues long.

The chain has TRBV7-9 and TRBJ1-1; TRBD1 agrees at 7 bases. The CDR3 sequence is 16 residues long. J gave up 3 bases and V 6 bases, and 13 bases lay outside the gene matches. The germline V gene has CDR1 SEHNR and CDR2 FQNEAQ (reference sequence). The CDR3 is CASSSSPQGWDTEAFF. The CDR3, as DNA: TGTGCCAGCAGTTCATCTCCACAGGGGTGGGACACTGAAGCTTTCTTT.

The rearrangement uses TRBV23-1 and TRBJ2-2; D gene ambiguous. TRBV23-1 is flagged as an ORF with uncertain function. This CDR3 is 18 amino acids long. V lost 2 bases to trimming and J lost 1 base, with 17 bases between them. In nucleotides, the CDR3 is TGCGCCAGCAGTCAAGACTGCAGGTCGGCAGGGAACACCGGGGAGCTGTTTTTT. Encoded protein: CASSQDCRSAGNTGELFF.

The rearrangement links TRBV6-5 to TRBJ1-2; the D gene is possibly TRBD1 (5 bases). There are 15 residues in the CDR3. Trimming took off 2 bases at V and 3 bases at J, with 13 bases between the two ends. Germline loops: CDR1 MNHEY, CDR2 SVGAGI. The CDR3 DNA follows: TGTGCCAGCAGTTACAGGGGCGGCAGCTACTATGGCTACACCTTC. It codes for CASSYRGGSYYGYTF.

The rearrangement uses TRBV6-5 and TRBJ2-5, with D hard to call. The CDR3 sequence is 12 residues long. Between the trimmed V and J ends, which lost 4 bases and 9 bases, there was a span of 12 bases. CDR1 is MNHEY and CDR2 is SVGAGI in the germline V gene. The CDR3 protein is CASSSTVSAQYF. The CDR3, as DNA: TGTGCCAGCAGTTCTACGGTTTCGGCCCAGTACTTC.

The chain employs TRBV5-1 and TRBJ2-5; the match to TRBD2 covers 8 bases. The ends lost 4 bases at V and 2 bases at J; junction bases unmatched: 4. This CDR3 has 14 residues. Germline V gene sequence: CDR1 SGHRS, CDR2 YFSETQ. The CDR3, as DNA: TGCGCCAGCAGCCTCGGGGGGGTACAAGAGACCCAGTACTTC. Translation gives CASSLGGVQETQYF. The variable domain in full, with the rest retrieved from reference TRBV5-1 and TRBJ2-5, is KAGVTQTPRYLIKTRGQQVTLSCSPISGHRSVSWYQQTPGQGLQFLFEYFSETQRNKGNFPGRFSGRQFSNSRSEMNVSTLELGDSALYLCASSLGGVQETQYFGPGTRLLVL.

The CDR3 here is CASSVTLLRYYGYTF. DNA of the CDR3: TGTGCCAGCAGCGTCACACTACTCCGCTACTATGGCTACACCTTC. This chain connects TRBV7-2 to TRBJ1-2; D is ambiguous. The V gene's germline CDR1 is SGHTA and CDR2 FQGNSA. V was trimmed by 5 bases and J by 3 bases, leaving 16 bases between them. This CDR3 is built from 15 residues. Using reference TRBV7-2 and TRBJ1-2 for the parts outside the CDR3, the full variable domain is GAGVSQSPSNKVTEKGKDVELRCDPISGHTALYWYRQSLGQGLEFLIYFQGNSAPDKSGLPSDRFSAERTGGSVSTLTIQRTQQEDSAVYLCASSVTLLRYYGYTFGSGTRLTVV.

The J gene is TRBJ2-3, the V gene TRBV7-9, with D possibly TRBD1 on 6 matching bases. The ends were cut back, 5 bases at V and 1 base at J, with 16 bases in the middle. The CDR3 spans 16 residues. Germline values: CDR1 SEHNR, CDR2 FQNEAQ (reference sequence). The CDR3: CASSPPGVGGTDTQYF. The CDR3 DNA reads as TGTGCCAGCAGCCCCCCAGGGGTCGGCGGCACAGATACGCAGTATTTT.

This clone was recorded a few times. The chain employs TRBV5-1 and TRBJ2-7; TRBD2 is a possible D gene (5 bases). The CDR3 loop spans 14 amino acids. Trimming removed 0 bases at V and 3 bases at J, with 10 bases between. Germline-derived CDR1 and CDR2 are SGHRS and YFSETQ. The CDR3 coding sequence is TGCGCCAGCAGCTTGGCTCCGGGGAGCTACGAGCAGTACTTC. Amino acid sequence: CASSLAPGSYEQYF.

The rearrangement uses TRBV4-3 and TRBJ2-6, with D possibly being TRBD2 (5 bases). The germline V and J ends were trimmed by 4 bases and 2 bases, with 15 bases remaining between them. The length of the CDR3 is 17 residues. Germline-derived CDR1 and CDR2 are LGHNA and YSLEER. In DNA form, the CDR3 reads TGCGCCAGCAGCCCGAGAGGGCTCCTCGCTGGGGCCAACGTCCTGACTTTC. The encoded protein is CASSPRGLLAGANVLTF.

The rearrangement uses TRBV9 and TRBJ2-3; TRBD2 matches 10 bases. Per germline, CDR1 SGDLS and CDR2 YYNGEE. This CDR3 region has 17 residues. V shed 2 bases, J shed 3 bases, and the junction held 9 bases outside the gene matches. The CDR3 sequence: CASSVRPGTSVTDTQYF. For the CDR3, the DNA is TGTGCCAGCAGCGTCCGACCCGGGACTAGCGTAACAGATACGCAGTATTTT.